This TCR beta chain was documented in a study of blood T cell repertoires in COVID-19. Study background: Sample material is recorded as cDNA or gDNA derived from T cells, B-cell-depleted T cells, or PBMCs.

Patients from Seattle were sampled longitudinally, starting during active infection. The table came from immunoSEQ multiplex PCR; TCRdb's copy has only in-frame clones and leaves some out. Of 80,000 to 95,000 clones listed, roughly 81% are singletons. Sequencing was carried out using peripheral blood. This receptor was obtained from a man older than 75 with COVID-19, enrolled during active disease.

CDR3 protein: CASSFRRGPSNEKLFF. CDR3 bases: TGTGCCAGCAGTTTCCGGAGGGGCCCGTCTAATGAAAAACTGTTTTTT. This sequence joins TRBV27 and TRBJ1-4; D might be TRBD1 (5 bases). The V gene's germline CDR1 is MNHEY and CDR2 SMNVEV (reference sequence). This CDR3 is built from 16 residues. V shed 3 bases and J shed 3 bases, with 14 bases lying between them.